Below, one T cell receptor (beta chain) is given with its context. Its cognate antigen is unknown. The data were produced by immunoSEQ multiplex PCR, yet TCRdb's version contains in-frame clones alone and is incomplete. This table holds about 20,000 clones, roughly 80% found once. The data belong to a study of T cell clones after liver transplantation. Overall study: TCRbeta sequencing after a pre-transplant mixed lymphocyte reaction identified graft-donor-reactive clones, later tracked in post-transplant blood. Blood was drawn pre-transplant, before withdrawal, and after full or failed withdrawal.

Study-wide results and caveats: Donor-reactive sequences fell more than third party-reactive ones, suggesting partial deletion. Circulating graft-donor-reactive CD4 TCRbeta sequences fell significantly post-transplant in 5 of 8 subjects.

V lost 5 bases and J 5 bases, leaving 13 bases between the germline ends. Looked up from germline, CDR1 is WNHNN and CDR2 is SYGVQD (reference sequence). The CDR3 totals 14 residues. The chain links TRBV10-1 to TRBJ2-1; maybe TRBD1 (6 bases). The origin of this receptor is a human patient who received a liver transplant. Some T cells may originate from the graft donor. Sample: CD8+ T cells from blood, taken approximately 52 months after liver transplant. Here the CDR3 DNA reads TGCGCCAGCAGTCAATCTTACAGGGACAATGAGCAGTTCTTC. Translated: CASSQSYRDNEQFF.